This TCR beta chain came from a study of T cells in localized non-small cell lung cancer. Trimming removed 0 bases at V and 0 bases at J, with 12 bases between. Germline values: CDR1 MGHRA, CDR2 YSYEKL. The CDR3 has 16 amino acids. Clones were read by immunoSEQ multiplex PCR, and TCRdb kept only the in-frame ones, dropping some. Among over 70,000 clones listed, approximately 91% were seen once. The starting material was PBMCs, obtained before any cancer treatment. The receptor was isolated from a woman aged 40-69 years with stage II squamous cell lung carcinoma. The chain recombines TRBV4-1 with TRBJ2-7; D uncertain. The CDR3 DNA sequence: TGCGCCAGCAGCCAAGAACCGGCGGCCACCTCCTACGAGCAGTACTTC. This translates into CASSQEPAATSYEQYF.